This T cell receptor (beta chain) originates from a study of blood T cells in healthy people across ages. The CDR3 has 16 amino acids. V was pared by 6 bases and J by 5 bases, with 19 bases between. Alongside a J-beta primer mix, a sample-barcoded 5' primer served in a second PCR lasting 7 to 11 cycles. Every sample gave at least 2.5 million paired-end reads containing CDR3. TCRdb independently ran MiXCR on the 5' RACE reads; one entry per CDR3 protein. The repertoire holds 600,000 to 850,000 distinct CDR3 sequences, with approximately 25% as singletons. This clonotype was found a few times. The same data also contributed to another study, on T cells of mothers and their children. That investigation notes: Donors comprised three healthy Caucasian mothers plus their six children. Researchers found no T cell clones that were persistent and microchimeric.

The sequence came from a boy between 10 and 17 years old in good health. The rearrangement uses TRBV12-3 or TRBV12-4 and TRBJ1-4; D uncertain. The material sequenced was blood. The CDR3 DNA reads TGTGCCAGCAGCCTAACTCCCGAGACGGCGAATGAAAAACTGTTTTTT. As protein: CASSLTPETANEKLFF.